The 15 T cell receptor beta chains given below trace back to one sample, sequenced in a study of T cells in Graves' hyperthyroidism and ophthalmopathy. RNA transcripts yielded amplified TCR beta CDR3 regions. The HTBI primer set drove a first-round RT-PCR of the TCR CDR3. TCRdb re-analysed the multiplex PCR reads in MiXCR, keeping a single row per CDR3 protein. The sample lists 450,000 to 650,000 distinct CDR3 sequences, 15% to 20% occurring once. The material sequenced was blood. These receptor sequences come from a woman aged 18-30 years with Graves' ophthalmopathy.

This rearrangement joins TRBV11-2 to TRBJ2-1, with 11 bases matching TRBD2. With 5 bases clipped from V and 6 bases from J, the junction kept 9 bases outside the gene matches. The CDR3 sequence is 16 residues long. Germline-derived CDR1 and CDR2 are SGHAT and FQNNGV. This CDR3 is CASSLTASGRTNEQFF. The CDR3 DNA is TGTGCCAGCAGCCTTACAGCTAGCGGGAGGACCAATGAGCAGTTCTTC.

This clonotype was counted a single time. The CDR3 here is CASSYAGGVEKLFF. CDR3 nucleotide sequence: TGTGCCAGCAGTTATGCAGGGGGCGTTGAAAAACTGTTTTTT. This chain joins TRBV6-5 and TRBJ1-4, with 8 bases matching TRBD1. The CDR3 runs to 14 residues. Germline V lookup: CDR1 MNHEY, CDR2 SVGAGI. The V and J ends lost 3 bases and 7 bases, in that order; junction bases with no gene match: 4.

Remarks on this clonotype: The junction shows a germline mismatch at one end, possibly a read error. The chain combines TRBV5-1 with TRBJ2-1; tentatively, D is TRBD1 (8 bases). The CDR3 sequence is 17 residues long. Germline V gene lookup returns CDR1 SGHRS and CDR2 YFSETQ. CDR3 sequence reads: CASSLGERDRINNEQFF. For the CDR3, the DNA is TGTGCCAGCAGCTTGGGGGAGCGGGACAGGATAAATAATGAGCAGTTCTTC.

This clonotype was observed at least ten times. The rearrangement joins TRBV10-3 to TRBJ1-1, with 8 bases identical to TRBD1. The CDR3 runs 14 residues. The V gene's germline CDR1 is ENHRY and CDR2 SYGVKD. J lost 6 bases, V lost 6 bases, and 9 bases had no gene match. The CDR3 DNA sequence: TGTGCCATCAGCGCCCAACAGGGGGGATCTGAAGCTTTCTTT. This gives the protein CAISAQQGGSEAFF.

This clonotype was counted at least ten times. The rearrangement joins TRBV5-4 to TRBJ1-1; D may be TRBD1 (6 bases). V gave up 5 bases and J gave up 3 bases, with 17 bases separating them. This CDR3 spans 15 amino acids. Germline CDR1 reads SGHNT; CDR2 reads YYREEE (reference sequence). The CDR3 region is CASSPTGTLDTEAFF. CDR3 coding DNA: TGTGCCAGCAGTCCTACAGGGACCTTGGACACTGAAGCTTTCTTT.

The V gene is TRBV7-9, the J gene TRBJ2-3; a weak D match, TRBD2 (6 bases). The germline CDR1 and CDR2 sequences are SEHNR and FQNEAQ (reference sequence). The CDR3 loop spans 18 amino acids. V was clipped by 5 bases and J by 0 bases, with 21 bases between them. Here the CDR3 reads CASSRWTFGRGSTDTQYF. CDR3 bases: TGTGCCAGCAGCCGATGGACCTTCGGGCGGGGTAGCACAGATACGCAGTATTTT.

The table lists this clonotype with a few counts. The genes are TRBV20-1 and TRBJ2-7, with D maybe TRBD2 (5 bases). Trimming pared 4 bases from V and 0 bases from J, leaving 10 bases between. The length of the CDR3 is 13 residues. Germline V gives CDR1 DFQATT, CDR2 SNEGSKA (reference sequence). CDR3 bases: TGCAGTGCTACGGGATCTAGCTCCTACGAGCAGTACTTC. Encoded protein: CSATGSSSYEQYF.

In its sample, this clonotype was seen many times. The chain carries TRBV7-9 and TRBJ2-3, with 9 bases fitting TRBD1. The CDR3 totals 15 residues. Germline V CDR1 and CDR2: SEHNR, FQNEAQ (reference sequence). After removal of 5 bases from V and 2 bases from J, the junction contained 5 bases not matched to a gene. The CDR3 loop is CASSQWDRDTDTQYF. The CDR3 DNA is TGTGCCAGCAGCCAATGGGACAGGGACACAGATACGCAGTATTTT.

This clonotype was counted between two and nine times. The rearrangement links TRBV11-2 to TRBJ2-7, with D uncertain. Germline V lookup: CDR1 SGHAT, CDR2 FQNNGV. The germline V and J ends were trimmed by 6 bases and 3 bases, with 9 bases remaining between them. This CDR3 is built from 12 residues. CDR3 in DNA: TGTGCCAGCAGTCAAACTCGCTACGAGCAGTACTTC. This translates into CASSQTRYEQYF.

V usage is TRBV4-3 and J usage is TRBJ2-7; D might be TRBD1 (6 bases). The V end was cut by 3 bases, the J end by 5 bases, with 11 bases between. The CDR3 is made up of 13 amino acids. Germline CDR1 and CDR2: LGHNA and YSLEER. The CDR3 DNA sequence: TGCGCCAGCAGCCATCTACAGGGTAACGAGCAGTACTTC. Translating it yields CASSHLQGNEQYF.

CDR3 nucleotides: TGTGCCAGCAGTGGGGGACAGGGGGCTTTATACGAGCAGTACTTC. Translation: CASSGGQGALYEQYF. The chain joins TRBV27 to TRBJ2-7; 12 positions match TRBD1. V lost 5 bases to trimming and J lost 4 bases; unmatched junction nucleotides: 6. The germline V gene has CDR1 MNHEY and CDR2 SMNVEV (reference sequence). The CDR3 is 15 residues long.

This clonotype was found a few times. The V call is TRBV20-1, the J call TRBJ1-1; D unclear. Trimming removed 5 bases at V and 3 bases at J, with 19 bases between. The CDR3 covers 15 residues. Germline values: CDR1 DFQATT, CDR2 SNEGSKA (reference sequence). In DNA form, the CDR3 reads TGCAGTGCTTCTAAGGATAGCTATTCGGACACTGAAGCTTTCTTT. Translated: CSASKDSYSDTEAFF.

This clonotype was counted a few times. The chain carries TRBV27 and TRBJ2-7, with D perhaps given as TRBD1 or TRBD2 (5 bases each). Looked up from germline, CDR1 is MNHEY and CDR2 is SMNVEV (reference sequence). CDR3 length: 14 residues. V shed 4 bases and J shed 3 bases, with 13 bases lying between them. CDR3 bases: TGTGCCAGCAGTTACGACGGGGCCAACTACGAGCAGTACTTC. Translation gives CASSYDGANYEQYF.

This clonotype turned up a few times. This chain connects TRBV5-6 to TRBJ2-7, with D perhaps TRBD1 or TRBD2 (5 bases each). There are 15 residues in the CDR3. Trimming pared 4 bases from V and 4 bases from J, leaving 18 bases between. CDR1 is SGHDT and CDR2 is YYEEEE in the germline V gene. The CDR3 is CASSVRDGAYYEQYF. DNA of the CDR3: TGTGCCAGCAGCGTCCGGGACGGAGCCTATTACGAGCAGTACTTC. The whole variable domain, remainder taken from reference TRBV5-6 and TRBJ2-7, is DAGVTQSPTHLIKTRGQQVTLRCSPKSGHDTVSWYQQALGQGPQFIFQYYEEEERQRGNFPDRFSGHQFPNYSSELNVNALLLGDSALYLCASSVRDGAYYEQYFGPGTRLTVT.

This clonotype was recorded many times. The rearrangement links TRBV27 to TRBJ2-1; 8 bases align to TRBD2. The CDR3 covers 17 residues. Germline V gives CDR1 MNHEY, CDR2 SMNVEV (reference sequence). V lost 5 bases, J lost 0 bases, and 9 bases stayed unmatched. The CDR3 reads CASSPRGLAGSYNEQFF. CDR3 bases: TGTGCCAGCAGTCCACGAGGGCTAGCGGGCTCCTACAATGAGCAGTTCTTC.